A single sample gave rise to the 32 T cell receptor beta chains below, sequenced in a study of cytomegalovirus exposure and HLA in healthy donors. The PCR ran on 60 Vbeta and 13 Jbeta primers. TCRdb's table, derived via immunoSEQ multiplex PCR, lists solely in-frame clones and lacks some. The sample includes approximately 87,000 clones, 81% of them seen just once. The sequencing sample was made of PBMCs. Every receptor here comes from a woman in her 70s in good health and CMV-seropositive.

The chain recombines TRBV6-4 with TRBJ1-2; no firm D call. The CDR3 totals 15 residues. Germline V gene sequence: CDR1 MRHNA, CDR2 SNTAGT. With 6 bases removed from V and 2 bases from J, the gap between germline ends came to 16 bases. As DNA, the CDR3 is TGTGCCAGCAGCCTTTACTGGAGTTCCAACTATGGCTACACCTTC. Amino acid sequence: CASSLYWSSNYGYTF.

The gene calls are TRBV6-5 and TRBJ2-1; D might be TRBD1 (5 bases). Trimming removed 6 bases from V and 7 bases from J, with 19 bases in between. The CDR3 loop spans 15 amino acids. The germline V gene encodes CDR1 MNHEY and CDR2 SVGAGI. CDR3 DNA sequence: TGTGCCAGCAGCCCACAGGTCTCCCTTGGGAATGAGCAGTTCTTC. Protein: CASSPQVSLGNEQFF.

The genes are TRBV2 and TRBJ2-3; D not certain. The CDR3 runs 12 residues. Per germline, CDR1 SNHLY and CDR2 FYNNEI. Deletions cut 6 bases from V and 4 bases from J, with 8 bases between. Written as DNA, the CDR3 is TGTGCCAGCAGCTCCGGTCCAGATACGCAGTATTTT. This gives the protein CASSSGPDTQYF.

J is TRBJ2-3 and V is TRBV13, with TRBD1 identical over 11 bases. The CDR3 has 17 amino acids. From germline, CDR1 is PRHDT and CDR2 FYEKMQ (reference sequence). V lost 1 base and J lost 2; bases outside the gene matches: 5. The CDR3 reads CASSLAGTGGPTDTQYF. The DNA of the CDR3 is TGTGCCAGCAGCTTAGCCGGGACAGGGGGTCCCACAGATACGCAGTATTTT.

The chain uses TRBV5-5 and TRBJ2-3, with D possibly matching TRBD2 (6 bases). The V end lost 4 bases, the J end lost 7 bases, and 13 bases lay between the germline ends. The CDR3 spans 13 residues. Germline CDR1 reads SGHKS; CDR2 reads YYEKEE (reference sequence). This chain's CDR3 is CASSPGVQYTQYF. The CDR3 bases are TGTGCCAGCAGCCCGGGAGTTCAGTATACGCAGTATTTT.

This clone was observed once. The rearrangement joins TRBV18 to TRBJ2-3; maybe TRBD1 (6 bases). V lost 6 bases and J lost 3, with 13 bases in between. This CDR3 contains 14 residues. Germline V gene lookup returns CDR1 KGHSH and CDR2 LQKENI. CDR3 in DNA: TGTGCCAGCTCGCCTATTACAGGGACAGATACGCAGTATTTT. This sequence encodes CASSPITGTDTQYF.

V gene TRBV5-1 combines with J gene TRBJ2-2; D perhaps matches TRBD2 (6 bases). The CDR3 covers 16 residues. CDR1 is SGHRS, CDR2 YFSETQ, per germline. Trimming shortened V by 5 bases and J by 8 bases, and 22 bases separated the two germline ends. This chain's CDR3 is CASSPGRGAGGGELFF. The DNA for the CDR3 is TGCGCCAGCAGTCCAGGGCGGGGCGCTGGAGGAGGGGAGCTGTTTTTT.

This chain joins TRBV28 and TRBJ1-3, with D uncertain. Germline CDR1 MDHEN, CDR2 SYDVKM. The CDR3 length is 14 residues. Trimming shortened V by 3 bases and J by 0 bases, and 6 bases separated the two germline ends. The DNA of the CDR3 is TGTGCCAGCAGTTTTCGGGGCTCTGGAAACACCATATATTTT. This translates into CASSFRGSGNTIYF.

This clone was observed once. This chain joins TRBV5-1 and TRBJ1-5, with 11 bases lining up with TRBD1. CDR3 length equals 15 residues. V lost 3 bases to trimming and J lost 6 bases; unmatched junction nucleotides: 5. The V gene's germline CDR1 is SGHRS and CDR2 YFSETQ. CDR3 DNA: TGCGCCAGCAGCTCGGGACAGGGGGTTAGTCAGCCCCAGCATTTT. Translating it yields CASSSGQGVSQPQHF.

CDR3 sequence reads: CASRARGTGAATNEKLFF. The CDR3 DNA sequence: TGTGCCAGCAGAGCCCGCGGGACAGGAGCGGCGACTAATGAAAAACTGTTTTTT. The V call is TRBV5-6, the J call TRBJ1-4; 8 nucleotides match TRBD1. CDR3 size: 18 residues. The germline gives CDR1 SGHDT, CDR2 YYEEEE. The J segment lost 2 bases and the V segment lost 5 bases, leaving 14 bases of the junction unmatched.

The chain couples TRBV5-1 to TRBJ2-5, with 9 bases aligning to TRBD2. V gave up 0 bases and J gave up 5 bases; unmatched junction bases: 11. The germline V gene has CDR1 SGHRS and CDR2 YFSETQ. The CDR3 is 17 residues long. Here the CDR3 DNA reads TGCGCCAGCAGCTTGGACCTAGCGGGGAGATCCGGGGAGACCCAGTACTTC. Translating gives CASSLDLAGRSGETQYF.

This clone was seen a single time. This chain uses TRBV27 with TRBJ2-2; 16 bases map to TRBD2. Germline loops: CDR1 MNHEY, CDR2 SMNVEV (reference sequence). The CDR3 runs to 17 residues. Trimming at V came to 4 bases and at J to 7 bases, leaving 6 bases not matched to a gene. CDR3: CASSWGLAGGPIGELFF. The CDR3 DNA sequence: TGTGCCAGCAGTTGGGGACTAGCGGGAGGGCCGATCGGGGAGCTGTTTTTT.

The chain combines TRBV5-4 with TRBJ2-1; D is perhaps TRBD2 (6 bases). The V gene lost 0 bases and the J gene lost 5 bases, with 15 bases spanning the gap. This CDR3 contains 16 residues. CDR1 is SGHNT and CDR2 is YYREEE in the germline V gene (reference sequence). CDR3 in DNA: TGTGCCAGCAGCTTGGGGGGAGGCCGTACCAACAATGAGCAGTTCTTC. This sequence encodes CASSLGGGRTNNEQFF.

This sequence joins TRBV19 and TRBJ1-5, with D unresolved. Germline V gene lookup returns CDR1 LNHDA and CDR2 SQIVND (reference sequence). The CDR3 is made up of 16 amino acids. Trimming removed 3 bases from V and 2 bases from J, with 14 bases in between. CDR3 protein: CASSISRTGGNQPQHF. The CDR3 DNA reads as TGTGCCAGTAGTATCTCGAGGACCGGGGGCAATCAGCCCCAGCATTTT.

This chain connects TRBV30 to TRBJ1-1; D unresolved. This CDR3 has 14 residues. Germline CDR1 is GTSNPN and CDR2 is SVGIG (reference sequence). Trimming shortened V by 2 bases and J by 4 bases, and 14 bases separated the two germline ends. The CDR3 bases are TGTGCCTGGAGTTCCCTTCCGGCGGGCACTGAAGCTTTCTTT. Its translation is CAWSSLPAGTEAFF.

This clone has more than one count but fewer than ten. This sequence joins TRBV4-3 and TRBJ1-1; tentatively, D is TRBD1 (6 bases). Germline CDR1 LGHNA, CDR2 YSLEER. V was shortened by 5 bases and J by 0 bases, with 16 bases between the two germline ends. This CDR3 has 16 residues. The CDR3 protein is CASSKVVGTLNTEAFF. For the CDR3, the DNA is TGCGCCAGCAGCAAAGTAGTGGGGACACTGAACACTGAAGCTTTCTTT.

This CDR3 is CASSPGQGAYEQYF. The CDR3 DNA reads TGTGCCAGCTCACCGGGACAGGGAGCCTACGAGCAGTACTTC. The chain has TRBV18 and TRBJ2-7; TRBD1 aligns across 9 bases. The CDR3 sequence is 14 residues long. V shed 3 bases and J 2 bases; nucleotides not matched to a gene: 2. Germline V CDR1 and CDR2: KGHSH, LQKENI.

This clone was counted once. This sequence joins TRBV5-1 and TRBJ2-7, with 8 bases matching TRBD1. The junction had 7 bases not matched to a gene; V was cut back by 4 bases and J by 4 bases. Germline loops: CDR1 SGHRS, CDR2 YFSETQ. The CDR3 runs to 14 residues. CDR3 coding DNA: TGCGCCAGCAGCCCCTCCGGGACAGGATACGAGCAGTACTTC. It yields the protein CASSPSGTGYEQYF.

The rearrangement joins TRBV30 to TRBJ2-3; 7 bases line up with TRBD2. This CDR3 region has 14 residues. Germline V gives CDR1 GTSNPN, CDR2 SVGIG (reference sequence). The J segment lost 3 bases and the V segment lost 5 bases, leaving 8 bases of the junction unmatched. The CDR3 nucleotides are TGTGCCTGGGGGTTAGGTAGCGGGACAGATACGCAGTATTTT. It encodes CAWGLGSGTDTQYF.

The chain has TRBV10-3 and TRBJ2-5, with 7 bases aligning to TRBD2. In germline, CDR1 is ENHRY, CDR2 SYGVKD. The CDR3 contains 14 residues. Unmatched junction bases numbered 6, after V lost 6 bases and J lost 2 bases. CDR3 bases: TGTGCCATCAGCCTCGGGGGGTTACAAGAGACCCAGTACTTC. This translates into CAISLGGLQETQYF.

The chain joins TRBV7-8 to TRBJ2-2, with 11 bases fitting TRBD1. The V and J ends lost 2 bases and 3 bases, in that order; junction bases with no gene match: 2. Germline CDR1 and CDR2: SGHVS and FQNEAQ. This CDR3 comprises 16 residues. CDR3 nucleotides: TGTGCCAGCAGCTTACAGGGACAGGGGGACACCGGGGAGCTGTTTTTT. It codes for CASSLQGQGDTGELFF.

The chain joins TRBV11-3 to TRBJ2-3; 7 bases fit TRBD2. The CDR3 has 14 residues. The V gene's germline CDR1 is SGHNT and CDR2 YENEEA. V dropped 5 bases and J dropped 2; count of bases not matched to a gene: 4. Here the CDR3 reads CASSHRGDTDTQYF. The CDR3 DNA reads as TGTGCCAGCAGCCATCGGGGGGACACAGATACGCAGTATTTT.

V and J are TRBV7-9 and TRBJ2-7; TRBD2 aligns across 11 bases. The CDR3 is 14 amino acids. The germline gives CDR1 SEHNR, CDR2 FQNEAQ (reference sequence). With 5 bases clipped from V and 3 bases from J, the junction kept 3 bases outside the gene matches. The CDR3: CASSPTSGNYEQYF. In DNA form, the CDR3 reads TGTGCCAGCAGCCCGACTAGCGGGAACTACGAGCAGTACTTC.

This chain connects TRBV6-4 to TRBJ1-2, with D maybe TRBD1 (5 bases). V gave up 4 bases and J gave up 6 bases, with 12 bases separating them. This CDR3 comprises 13 residues. CDR1 MRHNA and CDR2 SNTAGT come from the germline V gene. In nucleotides, the CDR3 is TGTGCCAGCAGTGGGAGCGGGGGAAATGGCTACACCTTC. Protein product: CASSGSGGNGYTF.

This clone appeared a few times. J is TRBJ1-1 and V is TRBV4-2; TRBD1 agrees at 8 bases. The CDR3 has 15 amino acids. The V gene's germline CDR1 is LGHNA and CDR2 YNFKEQ. J lost 4 bases, V lost 4 bases, and 8 bases had no gene match. The CDR3 sequence: CASSPGQGISTEAFF. The CDR3 DNA reads TGTGCCAGCAGCCCCGGACAGGGCATAAGCACTGAAGCTTTCTTT.

The rearrangement uses TRBV9 and TRBJ2-7, with a weak D call TRBD1 (6 bases). This CDR3 region has 13 residues. Germline V lookup: CDR1 SGDLS, CDR2 YYNGEE. V gave up 4 bases and J gave up 2 bases, with 10 bases separating them. CDR3: CASSPSGAYEQYF. The CDR3 coding sequence is TGTGCCAGCAGCCCTTCAGGGGCCTACGAGCAGTACTTC.

The chain joins TRBV6-5 to TRBJ1-1; a weak D match, TRBD1 (5 bases). This CDR3 region has 15 residues. Germline V lookup: CDR1 MNHEY, CDR2 SVGAGI. The ends were cut back, 7 bases at V and 7 bases at J, with 22 bases in the middle. CDR3 region: CASTPRGLLGDEAFF. The CDR3 DNA reads TGTGCCAGCACCCCAAGGGGACTTCTGGGTGATGAAGCTTTCTTT.

J is TRBJ2-1 and V is TRBV11-2; 11 nucleotides agree with TRBD2. Germline V gene lookup returns CDR1 SGHAT and CDR2 FQNNGV. This CDR3 spans 15 amino acids. Germline trimming cut 5 bases from V and 12 bases from J; bases unmatched to any gene: 12. Written as DNA, the CDR3 is TGTGCCAGCAGCCCTCTAGCGGGAGGCTCCGCGGGGCAGTTCTTC. Its translation: CASSPLAGGSAGQFF. Combining the CDR3 with reference TRBV11-2 and TRBJ2-1 gives the whole variable domain EAGVAQSPRYKIIEKRQSVAFWCNPISGHATLYWYQQILGQGPKLLIQFQNNGVVDDSQLPKDRFSAERLKGVDSTLKIQPAKLEDSAVYLCASSPLAGGSAGQFFGPGTRLTVL.

The V gene is TRBV14, the J gene TRBJ2-1, with 11 bases fitting TRBD1. The germline V gene has CDR1 SGHDN and CDR2 FVKESK. V trimming: 3 bases; J trimming: 4 bases; junction bases outside the gene matches: 5. This CDR3 is 16 amino acids long. The CDR3 spells CASSQIGQGAYNEQFF. The CDR3 nucleotides read TGTGCCAGCAGCCAGATTGGACAGGGGGCTTACAATGAGCAGTTCTTC.

The gene calls are TRBV28 and TRBJ2-4; no definite D call. From germline, CDR1 is MDHEN and CDR2 SYDVKM. V lost 3 bases and J 9 bases, leaving 6 bases between the germline ends. The CDR3 runs 11 residues. The CDR3 nucleotides are TGTGCCAGCAGTTTCAGAGGCATTCAGTACTTC. Encoded protein: CASSFRGIQYF.

The chain combines TRBV14 with TRBJ1-1; D is undetermined. The V and J ends lost 1 base and 5 bases respectively, with 11 bases between them. The CDR3 is 14 amino acids. CDR1 SGHDN and CDR2 FVKESK come from the germline V gene. CDR3 sequence reads: CASSQVSGRTEAFF. The CDR3 DNA follows: TGTGCCAGCAGCCAAGTTTCGGGGAGGACTGAAGCTTTCTTT.

The chain has TRBV28 and TRBJ1-5, with 8 bases that match TRBD1. V shed 5 bases, J shed 4 bases, and the junction held 7 bases outside the gene matches. The CDR3 is 15 amino acids. Germline V gene lookup returns CDR1 MDHEN and CDR2 SYDVKM. The CDR3 sequence is CASSRTGGENQPQHF. The CDR3, as DNA: TGTGCCAGCAGTCGAACAGGGGGGGAGAATCAGCCCCAGCATTTT.